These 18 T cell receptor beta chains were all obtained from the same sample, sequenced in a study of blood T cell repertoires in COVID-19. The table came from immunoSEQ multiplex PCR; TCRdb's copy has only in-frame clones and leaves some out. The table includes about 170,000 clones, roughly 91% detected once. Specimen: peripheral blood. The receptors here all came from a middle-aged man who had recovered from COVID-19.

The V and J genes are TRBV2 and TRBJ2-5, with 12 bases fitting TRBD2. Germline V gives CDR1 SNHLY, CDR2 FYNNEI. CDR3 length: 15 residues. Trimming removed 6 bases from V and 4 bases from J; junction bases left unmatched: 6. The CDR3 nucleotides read TGTGCCAGCAGACTAGCGGGAGGAGGGGGAGAGACCCAGTACTTC. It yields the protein CASRLAGGGGETQYF. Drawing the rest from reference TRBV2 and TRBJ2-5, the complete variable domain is EPEVTQTPSHQVTQMGQEVILRCVPISNHLYFYWYRQILGQKVEFLVSFYNNEISEKSEIFDDQFSVERPDGSNFTLKIRSTKLEDSAMYFCASRLAGGGGETQYFGPGTRLLVL.

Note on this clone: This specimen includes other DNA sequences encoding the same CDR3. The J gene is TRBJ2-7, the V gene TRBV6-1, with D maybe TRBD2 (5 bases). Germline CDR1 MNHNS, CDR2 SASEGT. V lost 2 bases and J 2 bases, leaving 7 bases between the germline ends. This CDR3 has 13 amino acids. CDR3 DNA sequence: TGTGCCAGCAGTGAAAGCGGAGCCTACGAGCAGTACTTC. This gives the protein CASSESGAYEQYF.

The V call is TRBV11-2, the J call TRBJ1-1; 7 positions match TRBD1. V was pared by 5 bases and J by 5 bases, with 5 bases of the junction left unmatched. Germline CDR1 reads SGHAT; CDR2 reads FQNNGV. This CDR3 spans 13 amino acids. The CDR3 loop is CASSLQGFTEAFF. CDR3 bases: TGTGCCAGCAGCCTACAGGGGTTTACTGAAGCTTTCTTT.

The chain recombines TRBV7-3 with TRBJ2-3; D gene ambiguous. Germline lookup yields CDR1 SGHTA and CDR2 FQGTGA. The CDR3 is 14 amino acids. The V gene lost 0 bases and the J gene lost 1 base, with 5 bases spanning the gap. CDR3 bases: TGTGCCAGCAGCTTAACATCAGGCACAGATACGCAGTATTTT. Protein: CASSLTSGTDTQYF.

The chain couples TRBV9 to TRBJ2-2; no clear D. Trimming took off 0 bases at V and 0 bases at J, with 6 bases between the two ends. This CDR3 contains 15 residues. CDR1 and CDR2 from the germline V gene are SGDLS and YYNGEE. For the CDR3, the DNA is TGTGCCAGCAGCGTAGGGCAGGCGAACACCGGGGAGCTGTTTTTT. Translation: CASSVGQANTGELFF.

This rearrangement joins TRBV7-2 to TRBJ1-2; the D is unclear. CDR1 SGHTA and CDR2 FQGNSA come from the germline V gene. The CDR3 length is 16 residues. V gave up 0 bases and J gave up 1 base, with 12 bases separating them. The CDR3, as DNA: TGTGCCAGCAGCTTAGCGGGTGGCGGGATTAACTATGGCTACACCTTC. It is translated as CASSLAGGGINYGYTF.

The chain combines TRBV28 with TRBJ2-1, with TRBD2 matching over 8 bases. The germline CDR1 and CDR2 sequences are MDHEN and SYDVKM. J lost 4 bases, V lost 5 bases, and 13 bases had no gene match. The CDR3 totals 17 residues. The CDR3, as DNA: TGTGCCAGCAGTCCCCCGGTTGGTAGCGGGGCTTACAATGAGCAGTTCTTC. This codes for CASSPPVGSGAYNEQFF.

CDR3 amino acids: CAISEELAGGGDTQYF. In nucleotides, the CDR3 is TGTGCCATCAGTGAAGAACTAGCGGGGGGTGGTGATACGCAGTATTTT. The chain recombines TRBV10-3 with TRBJ2-3, with 12 positions matching TRBD2. Trimming cost V 3 bases and J 6 bases; bases outside gene matches: 7. The germline CDR1 and CDR2 sequences are ENHRY and SYGVKD. This CDR3 region has 16 residues.

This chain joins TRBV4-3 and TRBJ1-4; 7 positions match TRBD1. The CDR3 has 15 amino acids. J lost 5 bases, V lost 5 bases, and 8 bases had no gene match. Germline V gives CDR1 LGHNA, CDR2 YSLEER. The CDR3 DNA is TGCGCCAGCAGCGCCCGGGTACAGGGGAATGAAAAACTGTTTTTT. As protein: CASSARVQGNEKLFF.

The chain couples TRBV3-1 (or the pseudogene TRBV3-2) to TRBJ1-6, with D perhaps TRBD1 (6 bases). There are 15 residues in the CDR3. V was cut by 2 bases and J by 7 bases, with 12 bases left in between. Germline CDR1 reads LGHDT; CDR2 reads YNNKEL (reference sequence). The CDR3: CASSQITGLNSPLHF. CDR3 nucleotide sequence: TGTGCCAGCAGCCAAATTACAGGGCTGAATTCACCCCTCCACTTT.

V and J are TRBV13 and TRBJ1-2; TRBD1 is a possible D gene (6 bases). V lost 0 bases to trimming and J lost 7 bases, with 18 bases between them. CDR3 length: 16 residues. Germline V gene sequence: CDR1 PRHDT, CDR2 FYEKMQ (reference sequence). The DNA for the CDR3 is TGTGCCAGCAGCTTAGGCCTTTGGACAGATCGGAGTGGCTACACCTTC. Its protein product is CASSLGLWTDRSGYTF.

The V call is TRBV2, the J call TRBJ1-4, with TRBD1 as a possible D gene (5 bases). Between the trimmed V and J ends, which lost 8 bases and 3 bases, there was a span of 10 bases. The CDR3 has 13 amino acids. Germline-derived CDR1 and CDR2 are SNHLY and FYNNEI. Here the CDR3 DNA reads TGTGCCAGCCTGCAGGGCCCTAATGAAAAACTGTTTTTT. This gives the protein CASLQGPNEKLFF.

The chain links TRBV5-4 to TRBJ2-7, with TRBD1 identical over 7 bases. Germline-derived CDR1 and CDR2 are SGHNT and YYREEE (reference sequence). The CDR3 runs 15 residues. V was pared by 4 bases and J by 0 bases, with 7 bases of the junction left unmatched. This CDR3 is CASSLRDSHSYEQYF. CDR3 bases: TGTGCCAGCAGCCTCCGGGACAGCCACTCCTACGAGCAGTACTTC.

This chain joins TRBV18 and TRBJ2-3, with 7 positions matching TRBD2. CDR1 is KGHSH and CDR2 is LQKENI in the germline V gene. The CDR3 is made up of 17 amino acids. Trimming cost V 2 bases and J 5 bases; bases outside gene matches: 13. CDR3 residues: CASSPSEEREEVDTQYF. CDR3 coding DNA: TGTGCCAGCTCACCATCAGAGGAACGGGAGGAGGTAGATACGCAGTATTTT.

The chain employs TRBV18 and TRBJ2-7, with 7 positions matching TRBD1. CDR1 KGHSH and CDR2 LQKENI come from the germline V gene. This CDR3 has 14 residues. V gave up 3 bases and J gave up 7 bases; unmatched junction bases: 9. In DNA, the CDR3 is TGTGCCAGCTCACCTAAGACAGGGTCCGGTGAGCAGTACTTC. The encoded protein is CASSPKTGSGEQYF. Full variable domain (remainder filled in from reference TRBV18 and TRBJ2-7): NAGVMQNPRHLVRRRGQEARLRCSPMKGHSHVYWYRQLPEEGLKFMVYLQKENIIDESGMPKERFSAEFPKEGPSILRIQQVVRGDSAAYFCASSPKTGSGEQYFGPGTRLTVT.

For the CDR3, the DNA is TGCGCCAGCAGCCAAGCAAGCGGGGGAAGCACAGATACGCAGTATTTT. The encoded protein is CASSQASGGSTDTQYF. V is TRBV4-3 and J is TRBJ2-3; 8 positions agree with TRBD2. CDR3 length: 16 residues. V was pared by 1 base and J by 0 bases, with 3 bases of the junction left unmatched. The germline V gene encodes CDR1 LGHNA and CDR2 YSLEER.

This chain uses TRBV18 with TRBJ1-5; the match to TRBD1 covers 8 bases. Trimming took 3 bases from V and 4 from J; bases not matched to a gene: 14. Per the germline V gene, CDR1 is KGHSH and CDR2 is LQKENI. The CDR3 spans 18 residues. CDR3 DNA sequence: TGTGCCAGCTCACCCCTCCCTGGGCCAACAGGGGGTAATCAGCCCCAGCATTTT. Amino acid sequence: CASSPLPGPTGGNQPQHF.

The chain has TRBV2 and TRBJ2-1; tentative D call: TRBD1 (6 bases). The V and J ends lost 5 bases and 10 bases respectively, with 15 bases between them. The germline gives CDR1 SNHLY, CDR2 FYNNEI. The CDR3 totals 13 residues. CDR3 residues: CASSPEVGAEQFF. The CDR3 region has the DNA TGTGCCAGCAGTCCTGAGGTGGGGGCCGAGCAGTTCTTC. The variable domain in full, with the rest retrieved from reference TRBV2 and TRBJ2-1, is EPEVTQTPSHQVTQMGQEVILRCVPISNHLYFYWYRQILGQKVEFLVSFYNNEISEKSEIFDDQFSVERPDGSNFTLKIRSTKLEDSAMYFCASSPEVGAEQFFGPGTRLTVL.